This T cell receptor beta chain was recovered during a study of technical replicates of blood from several donors. Sequenced by immunoSEQ multiplex PCR; TCRdb stores in-frame clones only, minus some. This sample carries approximately 78,000 clones, around 95% of them seen once, and the ten largest clones take roughly 0.24%. The CDR3 covers 13 residues. Trimming removed 5 bases at V and 8 bases at J, with 15 bases between. Germline CDR1 SEHNR, CDR2 FQNEAQ (reference sequence). Sequenced sample: T cells isolated from PBMCs. The genes are TRBV7-9 and TRBJ1-2; D not certain. This clonotype was obtained from a human donor in good health. This CDR3 is CASSLGRVEGYTF. Written as DNA, the CDR3 is TGTGCCAGCAGCCTAGGACGGGTCGAGGGCTACACCTTC.